This T cell receptor beta chain stems from a study of blood T cell repertoires in COVID-19. Study-wide context: Samples came from the United States, Italy and Spain, spanning acute and convalescent COVID-19.

Germline trimming cut 11 bases from V and 5 bases from J; bases unmatched to any gene: 7. The CDR3 sequence is 13 residues long. CDR1 and CDR2 from the germline V gene are LNHDA and SQIVND (reference sequence). Cohorts were based on clinical histories the participants reported. The study counted Cohort 3 donors as recovered given two negative PCRs, clearance, or symptom resolution. Original processing notes: Amplification from reference gene primers served as the basis for estimated nucleated cell counts. The method was immunoSEQ multiplex PCR; TCRdb's version includes in-frame clones alone and lacks a portion of them. The D gene and trimming were derived from the DNA, and the V and J assignments and clone size from that table. The data contain about 220,000 clones, about 85% of them singletons.

The specimen sequenced was PBMCs or T cells enriched from blood (not recorded which). This receptor was taken from a woman in her 30s who had recovered from COVID-19. The J gene is TRBJ2-5, the V gene TRBV19; TRBD1 matches at 11 bases. CDR3 nucleotide sequence: TGTGCCTGCCGGACAGGGGGCTCCGAGACCCAGTACTTC. Encoded protein: CACRTGGSETQYF.